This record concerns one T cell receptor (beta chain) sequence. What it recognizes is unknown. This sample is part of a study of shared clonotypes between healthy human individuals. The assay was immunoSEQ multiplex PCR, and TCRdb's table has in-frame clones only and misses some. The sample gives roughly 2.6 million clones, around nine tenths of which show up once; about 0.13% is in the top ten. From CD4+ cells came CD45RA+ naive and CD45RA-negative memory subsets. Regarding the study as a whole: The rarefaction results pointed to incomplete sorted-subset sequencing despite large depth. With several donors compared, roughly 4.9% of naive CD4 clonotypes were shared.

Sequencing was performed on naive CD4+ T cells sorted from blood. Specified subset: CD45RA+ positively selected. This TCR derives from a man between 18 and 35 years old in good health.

The CDR3 DNA is TGCACCGGACTAGCGGGGAAAGAGACCCAGTACTTC. Protein: CTGLAGKETQYF. The genes are TRBV29-1 and TRBJ2-5; 12 bases fit TRBD2. Germline CDR1 is SQVTM and CDR2 is ANQGSEA. The CDR3 length is 12 residues.